This TCR beta chain derives from a study of siplizumab effects on memory and regulatory T cells. Sequencing used immunoSEQ multiplex PCR; TCRdb keeps in-frame clones, though not all of them. The sample includes about 110,000 clones, roughly 92% seen only once; the top ten take 1% to 1.5%. This CDR3 contains 13 residues. V shed 2 bases, J shed 5 bases, and the junction held 4 bases outside the gene matches. Germline loops: CDR1 SGHDT, CDR2 YYEEEE. This clonotype was obtained from a human donor in good health. The specimen was CD4+ T cells sorted from blood. The chain combines TRBV5-6 with TRBJ2-7, with 7 bases identical to TRBD1. The CDR3 DNA reads TGTGCCAGCAGCTTTGGACAGGCCCACGAGCAGTACTTC. Translated, it gives CASSFGQAHEQYF.